One and the same sample provided the 12 T cell receptor beta chains below, sequenced in a study of blood T cell repertoires in COVID-19. Libraries were prepared by immunoSEQ multiplex PCR; TCRdb keeps only in-frame clonotypes and omits some of them. Of about 52,000 clones detected, around 86% appear once; the ten largest clones hold 10%. Sequenced sample: peripheral blood. The receptors stem from a human donor in a cohort sampled during active COVID-19.

The chain combines TRBV9 with TRBJ2-1; the match to TRBD2 covers 9 bases. The CDR3 length is 15 residues. The V gene end was trimmed by 4 bases and the J gene end by 5 bases; junction bases not matched to a gene: 7. Germline loops: CDR1 SGDLS, CDR2 YYNGEE. CDR3 protein: CASSTQVAGDNEQFF. CDR3 bases: TGTGCCAGCAGCACCCAAGTAGCGGGAGACAATGAGCAGTTCTTC.

This clone has more than one count but fewer than ten. The V gene is TRBV4-1, the J gene TRBJ1-5; possible D gene TRBD1, 5 bases. The CDR3 length is 15 residues. The V and J ends lost 4 bases and 6 bases respectively, with 16 bases between them. The germline V gene encodes CDR1 MGHRA and CDR2 YSYEKL. CDR3 nucleotide sequence: TGCGCCAGCAGCCCCGACGAAGGGGCTAGTCAGCCCCAGCATTTT. Protein: CASSPDEGASQPQHF.

The chain couples TRBV5-1 to TRBJ1-1; TRBD1 matches 7 bases. The J segment lost 4 bases and the V segment lost 3 bases, leaving 9 bases of the junction unmatched. The CDR3 covers 15 residues. Germline CDR1 reads SGHRS; CDR2 reads YFSETQ. This chain's CDR3 is CASSYYRGRGTEAFF. In DNA form, the CDR3 reads TGCGCCAGCAGCTACTACAGGGGCCGTGGCACTGAAGCTTTCTTT.

The chain recombines TRBV2 with TRBJ2-3; 10 bases are shared with TRBD2. V gave up 6 bases and J gave up 5 bases; unmatched junction bases: 11. This CDR3 is 16 amino acids long. From germline, CDR1 is SNHLY and CDR2 FYNNEI. The CDR3 nucleotides read TGTGCCAGCAGGGGGGGGCTAGCGGGAGTTGGAGATACGCAGTATTTT. This sequence encodes CASRGGLAGVGDTQYF.

The chain couples TRBV30 to TRBJ1-2; TRBD1 might be the D (6 bases). Germline V CDR1 and CDR2: GTSNPN, SVGIG (reference sequence). This CDR3 is 13 amino acids long. V was clipped by 1 base and J by 9 bases, with 15 bases between them. The CDR3 here is CAWSEQGSDSYTF. For the CDR3, the DNA is TGTGCCTGGAGTGAGCAGGGGTCGGACAGCTACACCTTC.

The chain uses TRBV5-4 and TRBJ2-1; TRBD2 matches at 11 bases. V lost 3 bases and J lost 9; bases outside the gene matches: 8. Germline V lookup: CDR1 SGHNT, CDR2 YYREEE (reference sequence). The CDR3 extends over 15 amino acids. The DNA for the CDR3 is TGTGCCAGCAGCTCAGGGGCTAGCGGGAGGTCTGAGCAGTTCTTC. Protein sequence: CASSSGASGRSEQFF.

The chain links TRBV5-1 to TRBJ2-2; D might be TRBD1 (6 bases). The CDR3 runs to 13 residues. Germline V CDR1 and CDR2: SGHRS, YFSETQ. V dropped 5 bases and J dropped 7 bases, with 12 bases sitting between them. DNA of the CDR3: TGCGCCAGCAGTTACAGGGTCGTCGGGGAGCTGTTTTTT. It specifies CASSYRVVGELFF.

The V and J genes are TRBV6-2 or TRBV6-3 and TRBJ2-7; TRBD2 matches at 8 bases. V lost 2 bases to trimming and J lost 2 bases; unmatched junction nucleotides: 8. The CDR3 runs 16 residues. Germline CDR1 and CDR2: MNHEY and SVGEGT. In DNA form, the CDR3 reads TGTGCCAGCAGTTACCCGCCGGGACTAGGACCCTACGAGCAGTACTTC. Residues: CASSYPPGLGPYEQYF.

The rearrangement links TRBV18 to TRBJ1-1; TRBD1 is a possible D gene (5 bases). Trimming took off 3 bases at V and 1 base at J, with 6 bases between the two ends. Germline-derived CDR1 and CDR2 are KGHSH and LQKENI. This CDR3 is 13 amino acids long. The CDR3 nucleotides are TGTGCCAGCTCACCGCAGGGGAACACTGAAGCTTTCTTT. Protein: CASSPQGNTEAFF. Full variable domain (outside the CDR3, taken from reference TRBV18 and TRBJ1-1): NAGVMQNPRHLVRRRGQEARLRCSPMKGHSHVYWYRQLPEEGLKFMVYLQKENIIDESGMPKERFSAEFPKEGPSILRIQQVVRGDSAAYFCASSPQGNTEAFFGQGTRLTVV.

V gene TRBV2 combines with J gene TRBJ1-1, with TRBD1 as a possible D gene (5 bases). V was cut by 10 bases and J by 2 bases, with 11 bases left in between. Germline V gene sequence: CDR1 SNHLY, CDR2 FYNNEI. The CDR3 extends over 12 amino acids. As DNA, the CDR3 is TGTGCCACTAGGGACTCAAACACTGAAGCTTTCTTT. Amino acids: CATRDSNTEAFF. Supplemented by reference TRBV2 and TRBJ1-1, the full variable domain reads EPEVTQTPSHQVTQMGQEVILRCVPISNHLYFYWYRQILGQKVEFLVSFYNNEISEKSEIFDDQFSVERPDGSNFTLKIRSTKLEDSAMYFCATRDSNTEAFFGQGTRLTVV.

The V and J genes are TRBV18 and TRBJ2-3, with 9 bases lining up with TRBD2. Unmatched junction bases numbered 13, after V lost 4 bases and J lost 8 bases. The CDR3 has 16 residues. CDR1 KGHSH and CDR2 LQKENI come from the germline V gene. CDR3 amino acids: CASSLTASGNGGTQYF. In DNA form, the CDR3 reads TGTGCCAGCTCACTGACTGCTAGCGGGAACGGGGGTACGCAGTATTTT.

The chain has TRBV7-9 and TRBJ1-5, with D unresolved. The CDR3 is 17 amino acids. The germline CDR1 and CDR2 sequences are SEHNR and FQNEAQ (reference sequence). The V end lost 3 bases, the J end lost 0 bases, and 15 bases lay between the germline ends. The CDR3 here is CASSFSIHGDSNQPQHF. CDR3 sequence (DNA): TGTGCCAGCAGCTTCTCTATCCACGGGGATAGCAATCAGCCCCAGCATTTT.